A single sample gave rise to the 4 T cell receptor beta chains below, sequenced in a study of T cell repertoires in cytomegalovirus infection. Their cognate antigens are unknown. MiXCR, applied by TCRdb to the reads, yields one record per CDR3 protein. The top ten hold around 15% of the sample, which has about 920,000 distinct CDR3 sequences, roughly 31% seen once. The material was cultured CD8+ T cells from PBMCs, obtained from culture after CMV antigen stimulation. These receptors all stem from a human donor in good health (CMV status not recorded). Some clones in this sample may be carry-over from other donors' samples.

This clonotype was seen a few times. A junction boundary mismatches the germline segment, possibly from a read error. The chain uses TRBV4-1 and TRBJ1-6; D unclear. The CDR3 totals 15 residues. Germline CDR1 MGHRA, CDR2 YSYEKL. The CDR3 DNA reads as TGTGCCAGCAGCGAGATATTGGCAGGTTCGACACCCCTCCACTTT. Protein: CASSEILAGSTPLHF.

This clonotype was counted only a few times. This chain connects TRBV4-1 to TRBJ1-2; D perhaps matches TRBD1 (5 bases). The CDR3 loop spans 15 amino acids. Trimming shortened V by 1 base and J by 3 bases, and 12 bases separated the two germline ends. Germline V gives CDR1 MGHRA, CDR2 YSYEKL. CDR3 in amino acids: CASSQGTSSYYGYTF. The CDR3 region has the DNA TGCGCCAGCAGCCAAGGGACAAGTTCCTACTATGGCTACACCTTC.

The rearrangement links TRBV27 to TRBJ2-1; TRBD1 matches 9 bases. The germline CDR1 and CDR2 sequences are MNHEY and SMNVEV (reference sequence). The junction had 4 bases not matched to a gene; V was cut back by 5 bases and J by 5 bases. This CDR3 spans 14 amino acids. The CDR3 DNA reads TGTGCCAGCAGTGACAGGGGGAAGGACAATGAGCAGTTCTTC. Its translation: CASSDRGKDNEQFF.

This clonotype came up many times. This chain connects TRBV28 to TRBJ2-1; the match to TRBD1 covers 7 bases. CDR3 length: 14 amino acids. The ends lost 3 bases at V and 7 bases at J; junction bases unmatched: 6. Germline V gene sequence: CDR1 MDHEN, CDR2 SYDVKM. CDR3 coding DNA: TGTGCCAGCAGTTTCCTACAGGGGAAGAATGAGCAGTTCTTC. This gives the protein CASSFLQGKNEQFF.